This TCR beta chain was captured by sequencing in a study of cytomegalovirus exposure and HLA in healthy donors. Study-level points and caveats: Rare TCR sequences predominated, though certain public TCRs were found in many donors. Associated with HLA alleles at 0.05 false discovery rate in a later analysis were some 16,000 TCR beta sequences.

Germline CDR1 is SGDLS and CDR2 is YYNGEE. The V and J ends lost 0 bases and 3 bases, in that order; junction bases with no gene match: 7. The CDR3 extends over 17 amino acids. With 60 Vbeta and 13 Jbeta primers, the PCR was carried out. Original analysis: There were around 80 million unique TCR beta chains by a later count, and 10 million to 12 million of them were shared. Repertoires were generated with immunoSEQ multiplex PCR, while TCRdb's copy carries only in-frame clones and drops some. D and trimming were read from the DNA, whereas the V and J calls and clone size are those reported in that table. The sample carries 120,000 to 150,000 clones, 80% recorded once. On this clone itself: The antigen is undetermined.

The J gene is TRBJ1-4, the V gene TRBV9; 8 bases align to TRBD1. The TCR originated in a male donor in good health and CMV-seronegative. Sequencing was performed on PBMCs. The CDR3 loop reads CASSVEGKDRANEKLFF. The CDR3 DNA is TGTGCCAGCAGCGTAGAAGGAAAGGACAGGGCTAATGAAAAACTGTTTTTT.